Listed below are T cell receptor beta chains from one sample, sequenced in a study of cytomegalovirus exposure and HLA in healthy donors. Profiled with immunoSEQ multiplex PCR; TCRdb holds only in-frame clones, not every one. The sample records approximately 190,000 clones, roughly 88% being singletons. Input material: PBMCs. The receptors shown here come from a woman between 25 and 40 years old in good health and CMV-seropositive. Both conserved end residues are part of each CDR3. The D gene is left open where the match is weak. Clone size, where shown, is once, few, many, or a class for clones that have expanded.

j_call,clone_size,v_call,d_call,cdr3_aa,cdr3_nt
TRBJ2-1,.,TRBV11-3,.,CASSTRYNEQFF,TGTGCCAGCAGCACCCGGTACAATGAGCAGTTCTTC
TRBJ1-1,.,TRBV9,.,CASSGSRTEAFF,TGTGCCAGCAGCGGCTCGAGGACTGAAGCTTTCTTT
TRBJ2-1,.,TRBV5-1,TRBD1,CASTDRGFEQFF,TGCGCCAGCACCGACAGGGGGTTTGAGCAGTTCTTC
TRBJ2-7,.,TRBV5-4,.,CASSSSGVSYEQYF,TGTGCCAGCAGCTCGTCAGGGGTCTCCTACGAGCAGTACTTC
TRBJ1-2,.,TRBV5-1,.,CASSLGGDYGYTF,TGCGCCAGCAGCTTGGGGGGCGACTATGGCTACACCTTC
TRBJ2-7,.,TRBV11-2,.,CASSPSPGEQYF,TGTGCCAGCAGCCCGAGTCCTGGCGAGCAGTACTTC
TRBJ2-1,.,TRBV19,.,CASSIGWRGSYNEQFF,TGTGCCAGTAGTATAGGATGGAGGGGCTCCTACAATGAGCAGTTCTTC
TRBJ2-7,.,TRBV5-1,TRBD2,CASSTGLAGDGEQYF,TGCGCCAGCAGCACGGGACTAGCGGGAGATGGCGAGCAGTACTTC
TRBJ2-1,.,TRBV5-1,TRBD2,CASSLSGYSGRRKYSYNEQFF,TGCGCCAGCAGCCTATCTGGTTATAGCGGGAGGCGAAAATACTCCTACAATGAGCAGTTCTTC
TRBJ2-1,once,TRBV5-4,TRBD2,CASSLPPGLAGYNEQFF,TGTGCCAGCAGTCTACCGCCGGGACTAGCGGGTTACAATGAGCAGTTCTTC
TRBJ1-5,few,TRBV2,.,CASSRDNDQPQHF,TGTGCCAGCAGCCGGGACAATGATCAGCCCCAGCATTTT
TRBJ2-1,.,TRBV7-9,.,CASSLVPEKFSYNEQFF,TGTGCCAGCAGCTTAGTCCCGGAGAAATTTTCCTACAATGAGCAGTTCTTC
TRBJ2-1,.,TRBV27,.,CASSLRGGEQFF,TGTGCCAGCAGCCTCAGGGGTGGTGAGCAGTTCTTC
TRBJ2-7,.,TRBV6-1,TRBD1,CASRATGYEQYF,TGTGCCAGCAGAGCGACAGGGTACGAGCAGTACTTC
TRBJ2-1,.,TRBV30,.,CAYTWAWDEQFF,TGTGCCTATACTTGGGCGTGGGATGAGCAGTTCTTC
TRBJ2-7,.,TRBV28,.,CASSFLDIPEQYF,TGTGCCAGCAGTTTCTTAGACATCCCCGAGCAGTACTTC
TRBJ2-2,once,TRBV5-1,TRBD2,CASSQSGGNTGELFF,TGCGCCAGCAGCCAGAGCGGGGGGAACACCGGGGAGCTGTTTTTT
TRBJ1-1,.,TRBV27,.,CASSVLGGTEAFF,TGTGCCAGCAGCGTATTAGGGGGAACTGAAGCTTTCTTT
TRBJ2-1,.,TRBV20-1,TRBD2,CSGEREGRQFF,TGCAGTGGTGAGCGGGAGGGCCGACAGTTCTTC
TRBJ1-5,many,TRBV11-2,.,CASSLAGSNQPQHF,TGTGCCAGCAGCTTAGCAGGTAGCAATCAGCCCCAGCATTTT
TRBJ2-1,.,TRBV6-1,TRBD2,CASSDVGTTRYNEQFF,TGTGCCAGCAGTGATGTCGGGACTACACGTTACAATGAGCAGTTCTTC
TRBJ1-2,.,TRBV7-9,.,CASSLAPLYGYTF,TGTGCCAGCAGCTTAGCACCTCTATATGGCTACACCTTC
TRBJ2-3,.,TRBV27,TRBD2,CASSFYGLAGGPSADTQYF,TGTGCCAGCAGTTTTTACGGACTAGCGGGAGGGCCTTCGGCAGATACGCAGTATTTT
TRBJ2-3,.,TRBV19,TRBD2,CASSIRGGAATDTQYF,TGTGCCAGTAGTATCCGGGGAGGGGCAGCTACAGATACGCAGTATTTT
TRBJ2-3,.,TRBV14,TRBD2,CASSQPRGLAARGDTQYF,TGTGCCAGCAGCCAACCGAGGGGACTAGCGGCGAGGGGAGATACGCAGTATTTT
TRBJ1-2,.,TRBV7-2,TRBD1,CASSKGWGTGGRGYTF,TGTGCCAGCAGCAAGGGGTGGGGGACAGGGGGCCGAGGCTACACCTTC
TRBJ1-5,.,TRBV6-1,.,CASSEWSGSSNQPQHF,TGTGCCAGCAGTGAATGGTCAGGGTCGAGCAATCAGCCCCAGCATTTT
TRBJ2-7,once,TRBV7-2,TRBD2,CASSLDWYSGAAYEQYF,TGTGCCAGCAGCTTAGACTGGTACAGCGGGGCCGCCTACGAGCAGTACTTC
TRBJ1-4,once,TRBV2,.,CASKPLGEKLFF,TGTGCCAGCAAACCCCTGGGCGAAAAACTGTTTTTT
TRBJ2-7,.,TRBV15,.,CATSRGVADSYEQYF,TGTGCCACCAGCAGAGGAGTAGCGGACTCCTACGAGCAGTACTTC
TRBJ2-1,.,TRBV11-3,TRBD2,CASSTRSGINEQFF,TGTGCCAGCAGCACACGTAGCGGGATAAATGAGCAGTTCTTC
TRBJ2-7,few,TRBV7-9,.,CASSPSSYEQYF,TGTGCCAGCAGCCCGAGCTCCTACGAGCAGTACTTC
TRBJ2-1,.,TRBV5-4,TRBD2,CASSQTGLAGLREQFF,TGTGCCAGCAGCCAAACGGGACTAGCGGGACTAAGGGAGCAGTTCTTC
TRBJ1-2,.,TRBV29-1,TRBD1,CGRRDRDYGYTF,TGCGGACGTAGGGACAGGGACTATGGCTACACCTTC
TRBJ2-7,few,TRBV6-5,.,CASSYSDSGLYEQYF,TGTGCCAGCAGTTACTCGGACAGCGGACTTTACGAGCAGTACTTC
TRBJ2-7,.,TRBV29-1,TRBD1,CSVVYHGTGGIYEQYF,TGCAGCGTTGTTTACCACGGGACAGGGGGTATCTACGAGCAGTACTTC
TRBJ1-3,.,TRBV5-4,.,CASGRDGGSGNTIYF,TGTGCCAGCGGGCGGGACGGGGGGTCTGGAAACACCATATATTTT
TRBJ2-1,.,TRBV19,.,CASSMRAAQYSYNEQFF,TGTGCCAGTAGTATGCGGGCAGCTCAATACTCCTACAATGAGCAGTTCTTC
TRBJ1-2,.,TRBV25-1,.,CASSEYSGSSDYGYTF,TGTGCCAGCAGTGAATATAGCGGGAGCTCAGACTATGGCTACACCTTC